This TCR beta chain was obtained from a study of neurological immune-mediated disorders. This clonotype was observed many times. As yet, its antigen is unknown. General observations from the study: The most TCR clonal expansion was seen in HTLV-1-associated myelopathy, whereas the least was seen in multiple sclerosis, below the level in healthy controls.

V shed 0 bases, J shed 6 bases, and the junction held 9 bases outside the gene matches. CDR3 length equals 15 residues. Germline CDR1 reads DFQATT; CDR2 reads SNEGSKA (reference sequence). Noted time point: technical triplicate 3. TCRdb passed the 5' RACE reads through MiXCR, listing each CDR3 protein once. The repertoire holds some 30,000 distinct CDR3 sequences, with about a sixth as singletons. Sequencing used CD4+ T cells from blood. The origin of this receptor is a female donor with HTLV-1-associated myelopathy (HAM/TSP). This chain joins TRBV20-1 and TRBJ1-1, with TRBD1 matching 8 bases. The CDR3 nucleotides read TGCAGTGCTAGAGAGCCGCCGACAGGGGCCCCTGAAGCTTTCTTT. It codes for CSAREPPTGAPEAFF.